This T cell receptor (beta chain) was found in a study of vaccination and CD4 T cells after COVID-19 (dated by TCRdb to about 2022). With respect to the entire study: Convalescent patients had a positive SARS-CoV-2 result on nasal swab PCR, and of these patients, some ten had mild disease and one had severe disease. Three convalescent patients were sampled both early after vaccination (day 14) and late after vaccination (days 161 to 241). Post-vaccine blood samples were obtained a median of roughly 75 days after the second vaccine dose, with a range of roughly 13 to 250 days. The spike-specific CD4+ TCR repertoire was compared before and after mRNA vaccination in approximately 9 COVID-19 convalescent patients and several infection-naive healthy vaccine recipients. Participants got two doses of the Pfizer-BioNTech BNT162b2 vaccine (n=8) or two doses of the Moderna mRNA-1273 vaccine (n=2). Post-COVID blood samples were collected from convalescent patients a median of roughly 100 days after diagnosis, with a range of roughly 30 to 170 days. For stimulating the cultures, overlapping spike peptide pools were used, derived from SARS-CoV-2 as well as from the common cold coronaviruses HCoV-NL63, HCoV-OC43 and HCoV-229E. Control cultures received a CEFX viral epitope pool as the positive control, an HIV-1 Nef peptide pool as the negative control, or no peptide. In the convalescent cohort there were six males and four females, among whom were two Hispanic individuals, seven Caucasians, two Asians and one multiracial person.

The label giving this sample's time point can be read as: late sampling 161 to 241 days after vaccination in three convalescent patients. What the treatment or condition label conveys for this sample: roughly 10-day PBMC culture with coronavirus spike peptide pools or control peptides (ViraFEST assay). The ViraFEST assay, used in the study, expanded antigen-specific T cells with peptide pools and then identified the expanded clonotypes through TCR sequencing. The convalescent patients' positive SARS-CoV-2 PCR tests were from March to December 2020, which was before the Alpha, Beta and Delta variants emerged in the United States. Each well held about 2.2 million PBMCs cultured in IMDM containing roughly 5% human AB serum and 9 to 10 IU/ml IL-2, with roughly 10 ug/ml peptide pools added. Half of the culture medium was replaced with fresh IL-2-containing medium on days 3 and 7. CD4+ T cells were isolated after about nine days of culture through negative selection using the EasySep CD4+ T cell isolation kit. PBMCs were separated from whole blood using Ficoll-Paque Plus gradient centrifugation and then either used fresh or cryopreserved at -140C. Each culture condition was generally run in triplicate wells.

About this clonotype itself: Its antigen specificity is not known. The input lacks base qualities; no much larger clone sits a single base away.

General study outcomes and caveats: Only a relatively small number of convalescent patients were included in the study, and early timepoints following natural infection were not analyzed. In convalescent patients, a median around 86% of post-vaccine SARS-CoV-2-reactive clones were detected only after vaccination, and vaccine-specific priming was suggested by this finding. The median count of SARS-CoV-2-reactive clonotypes went up from 21 after infection to 30 to 40 after vaccination, although the change was not significant. Of the vaccine-specific clones in convalescent patients, 304 of 307, or nearly all, reacted only to SARS-CoV-2 spike and did not cross-react with common cold coronaviruses.

The method behind the library was PCR. TCR sequencing of DNA from cultured CD4+ T cells used the Oncomine TCR Beta short-read assay at the Johns Hopkins FTIC core. The QIAamp micro DNA kit was used to extract genomic DNA from the cultured CD4+ T cells. Oncomine TCR Beta libraries from cultured CD4+ T cells were pooled using unique dual indexes and sequenced on an Illumina iSeq 100. Under the source paper's analysis protocol: Non-productive sequences were removed, and CDR3s that did not start with C, did not end with F or W, or were shorter than 7 amino acids were discarded. Antigen-specific clonotypes were identified using the MANAFEST web application through comparison of peptide-stimulated wells with reference and other culture wells. Positive clones required FDR below 0.05, an odds ratio above 5, and productive frequency above 0.1% in at least two of three replicate wells. Cross-reactive clonotypes were defined as significantly expanded in both SARS-CoV-2 spike wells and at least one common cold coronavirus spike condition. Levenshtein distances (stringdist) and unrooted phylogenetic trees (ape) in R version 3.6.1 were used to assess CDR3 homology. TCRdb applied fastp at Q25 and MiXCR to the public reads, then kept only in-frame beta chains. Rows matching on CDR3 protein sequence are summarized as one entry with the most common DNA and genes. These V and J calls rely on TCRdb rather than the paper's analysis. Within this sample are some 24,000 distinct CDR3 sequences, with 40% to 55% of them counted one time only. The ten biggest clones cover about 4.3% of the sample.

The CDR3 holds 17 amino acids from the cysteine to the phenylalanine. Left in the record is the CDR3 DNA by itself, 51 bases read in frame from the first base. V loses 0 bases at its end and J loses 4 bases; junction bases beyond the gene matches: 4. CDR1 and CDR2 are read off the germline V gene (reference sequence) as DFQATT and SNEGSKA. This receptor was identified in a human donor who had recovered from COVID-19. Sequenced here: CD4+ T cells from blood, cultured in vitro, sampled about 7 months after SARS-CoV-2 vaccination. Recombination linked TRBV20-1 to TRBJ1-6; the central 12 bases match TRBD1. The CDR3 is CSARDPGQGAYNSPLHF. The nucleotide sequence reads as follows: TGCAGTGCTAGAGATCCGGGACAGGGGGCGTATAATTCACCCCTCCACTTT.